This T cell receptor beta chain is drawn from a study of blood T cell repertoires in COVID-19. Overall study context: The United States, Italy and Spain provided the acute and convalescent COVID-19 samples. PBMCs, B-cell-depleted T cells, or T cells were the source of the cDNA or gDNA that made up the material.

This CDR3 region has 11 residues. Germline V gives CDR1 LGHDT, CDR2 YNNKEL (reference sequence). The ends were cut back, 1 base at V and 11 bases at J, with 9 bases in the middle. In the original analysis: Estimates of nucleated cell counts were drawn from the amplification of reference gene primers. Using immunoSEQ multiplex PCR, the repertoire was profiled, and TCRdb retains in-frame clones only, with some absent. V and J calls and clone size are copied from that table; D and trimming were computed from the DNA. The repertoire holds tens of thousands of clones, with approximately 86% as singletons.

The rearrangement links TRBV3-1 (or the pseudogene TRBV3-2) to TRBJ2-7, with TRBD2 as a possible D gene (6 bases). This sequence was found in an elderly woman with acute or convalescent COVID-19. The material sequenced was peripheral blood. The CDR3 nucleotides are TGTGCCAGCAGCCAAGGGGGGGAAAAGTACTTC. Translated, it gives CASSQGGEKYF.